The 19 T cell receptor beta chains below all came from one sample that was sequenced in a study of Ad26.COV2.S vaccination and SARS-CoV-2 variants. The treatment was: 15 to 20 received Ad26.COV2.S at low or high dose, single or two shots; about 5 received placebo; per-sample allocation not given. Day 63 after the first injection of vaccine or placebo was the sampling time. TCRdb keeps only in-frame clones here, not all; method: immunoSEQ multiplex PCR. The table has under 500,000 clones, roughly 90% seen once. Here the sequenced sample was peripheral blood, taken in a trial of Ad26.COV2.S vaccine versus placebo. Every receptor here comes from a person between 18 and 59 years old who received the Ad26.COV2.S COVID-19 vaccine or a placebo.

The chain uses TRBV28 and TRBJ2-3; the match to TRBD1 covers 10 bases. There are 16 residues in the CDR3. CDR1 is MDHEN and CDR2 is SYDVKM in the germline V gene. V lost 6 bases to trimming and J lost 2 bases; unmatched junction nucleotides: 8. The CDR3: CASRAMGQGSTDTQYF. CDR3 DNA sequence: TGTGCCAGCAGGGCAATGGGACAGGGGTCCACAGATACGCAGTATTTT. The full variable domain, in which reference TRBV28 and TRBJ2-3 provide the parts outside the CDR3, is DVKVTQSSRYLVKRTGEKVFLECVQDMDHENMFWYRQDPGLGLRLIYFSYDVKMKEKGDIPEGYSVSREKKERFSLILESASTNQTSMYLCASRAMGQGSTDTQYFGPGTRLTVL.

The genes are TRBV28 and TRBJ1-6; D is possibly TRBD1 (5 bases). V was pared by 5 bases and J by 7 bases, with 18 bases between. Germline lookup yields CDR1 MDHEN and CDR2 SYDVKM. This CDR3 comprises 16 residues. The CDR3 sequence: CASSPAQGPSNSPLHF. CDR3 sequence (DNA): TGTGCCAGCAGTCCCGCCCAGGGTCCTTCCAATTCACCCCTCCACTTT. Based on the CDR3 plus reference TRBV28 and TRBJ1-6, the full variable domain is DVKVTQSSRYLVKRTGEKVFLECVQDMDHENMFWYRQDPGLGLRLIYFSYDVKMKEKGDIPEGYSVSREKKERFSLILESASTNQTSMYLCASSPAQGPSNSPLHFGNGTRLTVT.

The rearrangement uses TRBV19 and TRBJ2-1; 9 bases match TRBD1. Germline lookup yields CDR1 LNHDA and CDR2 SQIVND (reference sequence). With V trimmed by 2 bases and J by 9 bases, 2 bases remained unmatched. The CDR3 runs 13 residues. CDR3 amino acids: CASSIMGQGEQFF. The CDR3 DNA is TGTGCCAGTAGTATAATGGGACAGGGTGAGCAGTTCTTC.

CDR3 bases: TGTGCCAGCAGCCAGGGGTGGGGGGAGCAGTACTTC. This codes for CASSQGWGEQYF. The chain carries TRBV9 and TRBJ2-7, with D possibly matching TRBD1 (6 bases). Germline V gene data show CDR1 as SGDLS and CDR2 as YYNGEE. The germline V and J ends were trimmed by 4 bases and 7 bases, with 12 bases remaining between them. The CDR3 is 12 residues long.

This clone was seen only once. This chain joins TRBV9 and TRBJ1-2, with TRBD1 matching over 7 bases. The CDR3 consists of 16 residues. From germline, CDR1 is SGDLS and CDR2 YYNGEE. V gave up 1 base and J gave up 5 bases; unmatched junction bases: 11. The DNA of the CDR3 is TGTGCCAGCAGCGTACGAGCGACGGACAGGATGTATGGCTACACCTTC. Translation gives CASSVRATDRMYGYTF.

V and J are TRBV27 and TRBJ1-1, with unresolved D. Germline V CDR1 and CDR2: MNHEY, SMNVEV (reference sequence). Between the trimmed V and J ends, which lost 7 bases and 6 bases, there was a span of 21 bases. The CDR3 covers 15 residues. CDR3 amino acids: CASTSFERSHPEAFF. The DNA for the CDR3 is TGTGCCAGCACCTCCTTCGAGAGATCCCATCCTGAAGCTTTCTTT.

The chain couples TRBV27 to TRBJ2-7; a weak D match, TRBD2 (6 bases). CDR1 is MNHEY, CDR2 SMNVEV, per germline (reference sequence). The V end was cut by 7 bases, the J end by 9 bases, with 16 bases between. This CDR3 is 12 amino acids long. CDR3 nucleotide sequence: TGTGCCAGCAAACTCGGGGGTGGTGTGCAGTACTTC. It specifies CASKLGGGVQYF.

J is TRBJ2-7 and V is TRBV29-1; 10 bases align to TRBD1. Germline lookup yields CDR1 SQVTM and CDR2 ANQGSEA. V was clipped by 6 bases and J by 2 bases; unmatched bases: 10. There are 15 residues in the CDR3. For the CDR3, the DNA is TGCAGCGTACTAACTGACAGGGGGCACACCTACGAGCAGTACTTC. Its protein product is CSVLTDRGHTYEQYF.

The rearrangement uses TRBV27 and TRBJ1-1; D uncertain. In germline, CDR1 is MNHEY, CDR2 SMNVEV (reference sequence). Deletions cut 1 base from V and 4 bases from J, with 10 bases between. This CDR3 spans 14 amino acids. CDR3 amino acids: CASSLFPAGTEAFF. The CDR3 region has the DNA TGTGCCAGCAGTTTATTTCCGGCGGGCACTGAAGCTTTCTTT.

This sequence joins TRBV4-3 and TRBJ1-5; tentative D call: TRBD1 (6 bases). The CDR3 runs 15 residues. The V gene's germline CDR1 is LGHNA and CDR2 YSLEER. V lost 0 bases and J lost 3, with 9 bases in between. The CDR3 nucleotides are TGCGCCAGCAGCCAAGATAGGGGGAACAATCAGCCCCAGCATTTT. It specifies CASSQDRGNNQPQHF.

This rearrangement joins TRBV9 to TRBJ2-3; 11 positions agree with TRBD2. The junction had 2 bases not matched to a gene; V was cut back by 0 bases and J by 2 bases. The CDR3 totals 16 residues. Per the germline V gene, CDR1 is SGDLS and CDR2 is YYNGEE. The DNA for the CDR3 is TGTGCCAGCAGCGTAGCACTAGCGGGAGACACAGATACGCAGTATTTT. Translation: CASSVALAGDTDTQYF. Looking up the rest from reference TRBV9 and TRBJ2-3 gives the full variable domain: DSGVTQTPKHLITATGQRVTLRCSPRSGDLSVYWYQQSLDQGLQFLIQYYNGEERAKGNILERFSAQQFPDLHSELNLSSLELGDSALYFCASSVALAGDTDTQYFGPGTRLTVL.

The CDR3, as DNA: TGTGCCAGCAGCTTGTTACTAGCGGGGGATGGCAAAGATACGCAGTATTTT. As protein: CASSLLLAGDGKDTQYF. The rearrangement joins TRBV7-6 to TRBJ2-3; 11 bases are shared with TRBD2. The junction had 10 bases not matched to a gene; V was cut back by 3 bases and J by 5 bases. The CDR3 loop spans 17 amino acids. In germline, CDR1 is SGHVS, CDR2 FNYEAQ.

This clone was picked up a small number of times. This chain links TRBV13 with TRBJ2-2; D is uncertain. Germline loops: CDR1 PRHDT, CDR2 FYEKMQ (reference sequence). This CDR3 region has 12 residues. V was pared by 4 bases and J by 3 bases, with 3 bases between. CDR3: CASSSDTGELFF. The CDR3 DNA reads TGTGCCAGCAGCTCAGACACCGGGGAGCTGTTTTTT.

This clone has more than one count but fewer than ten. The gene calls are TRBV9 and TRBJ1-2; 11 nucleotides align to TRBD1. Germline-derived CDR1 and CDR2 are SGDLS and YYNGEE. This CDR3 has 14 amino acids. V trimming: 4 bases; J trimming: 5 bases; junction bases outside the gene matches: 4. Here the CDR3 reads CASSPGTGGYGYTF. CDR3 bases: TGTGCCAGCAGCCCCGGGACAGGGGGGTATGGCTACACCTTC.

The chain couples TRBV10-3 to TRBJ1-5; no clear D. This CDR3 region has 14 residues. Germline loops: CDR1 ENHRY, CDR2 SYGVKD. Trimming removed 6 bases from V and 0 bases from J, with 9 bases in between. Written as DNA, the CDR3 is TGTGCCATCAGGGGCGGTTATAGCAATCAGCCCCAGCATTTT. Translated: CAIRGGYSNQPQHF.

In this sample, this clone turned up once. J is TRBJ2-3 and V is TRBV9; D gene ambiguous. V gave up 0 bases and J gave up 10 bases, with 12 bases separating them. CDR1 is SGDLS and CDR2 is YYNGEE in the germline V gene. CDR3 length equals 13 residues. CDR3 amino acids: CASSVGVAPPQYF. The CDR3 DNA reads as TGTGCCAGCAGCGTAGGTGTCGCTCCTCCGCAGTATTTT. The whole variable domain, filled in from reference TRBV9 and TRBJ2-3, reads DSGVTQTPKHLITATGQRVTLRCSPRSGDLSVYWYQQSLDQGLQFLIQYYNGEERAKGNILERFSAQQFPDLHSELNLSSLELGDSALYFCASSVGVAPPQYFGPGTRLTVL.

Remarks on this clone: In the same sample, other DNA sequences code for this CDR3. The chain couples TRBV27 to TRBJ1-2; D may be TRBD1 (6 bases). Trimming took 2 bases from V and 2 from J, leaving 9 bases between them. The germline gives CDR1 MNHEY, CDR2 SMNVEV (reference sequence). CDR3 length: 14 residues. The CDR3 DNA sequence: TGTGCCAGCAGTTTACAGGGGTCCAACTATGGCTACACCTTC. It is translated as CASSLQGSNYGYTF.

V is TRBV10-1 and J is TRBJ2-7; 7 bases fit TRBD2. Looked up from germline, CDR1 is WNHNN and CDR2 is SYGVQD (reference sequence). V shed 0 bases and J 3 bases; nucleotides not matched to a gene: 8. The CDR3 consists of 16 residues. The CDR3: CASSESGLGGGYEQYF. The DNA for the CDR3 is TGCGCCAGCAGTGAGTCGGGGCTGGGCGGGGGCTACGAGCAGTACTTC.

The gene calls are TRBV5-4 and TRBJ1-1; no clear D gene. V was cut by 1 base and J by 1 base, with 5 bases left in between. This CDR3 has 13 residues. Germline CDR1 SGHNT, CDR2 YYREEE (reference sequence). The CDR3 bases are TGTGCCAGCAGCTTGTTGGGGAACACTGAAGCTTTCTTT. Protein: CASSLLGNTEAFF.